This T cell receptor beta chain was captured by sequencing in a study of blood T cell repertoires in COVID-19. V trimming: 2 bases; J trimming: 2 bases; junction bases outside the gene matches: 3. The CDR3 extends over 14 amino acids. CDR1 is KGHSH and CDR2 is LQKENI in the germline V gene. TCRdb's table, derived via immunoSEQ multiplex PCR, lists solely in-frame clones and lacks some. This repertoire shows tens of thousands of clones, around 90% found once; its top ten account for around 12%. This TCR came from a human donor with active COVID-19. The donor label of this sample is uncertain. The sequencing sample was made of peripheral blood. The chain couples TRBV18 to TRBJ2-7, with TRBD1 matching 7 bases. CDR3 sequence reads: CASSPVGTAYEQYF. As DNA, the CDR3 is TGTGCCAGCTCACCAGTCGGGACAGCCTACGAGCAGTACTTC.